These T cell receptor beta chains were read from a single sample in a study of response to subunit inactivated influenza vaccine. MiXCR was run by TCRdb on the RT-PCR reads, yielding one entry per CDR3 protein. This sample yields around 470,000 distinct CDR3 sequences, of which roughly 7.6% are seen a single time; around 13% belongs to the top ten. The sequencing used PBMCs from blood, collected around 25 months after vaccination. The origin of the receptors is a man between 50 and 70 years old who received an inactivated influenza vaccine. Each CDR3 is given with its conserved first and last residue.

V	J	CDR3
TRBV7-2	TRBJ2-2	CASSRQGGGELFF
TRBV20-1	TRBJ1-2	CSARYRERNYGYTF
TRBV10-3	TRBJ1-2	CAISVDTGARNYGYTF
TRBV11-2	TRBJ1-6	CASSWWRSNSPLHF
TRBV6-2/TRBV6-3	TRBJ2-1	CASSRQGAGLYNEQFF
TRBV7-9	TRBJ2-5	CASSLGRYLQETQYF
TRBV9	TRBJ2-2	CASSVQAFGELFF
TRBV7-9	TRBJ2-7	CASSSPRGQAVDEQYF
TRBV29-1	TRBJ2-1	CSVEKGGAYNEQFF
TRBV9	TRBJ2-3	CASSVGLAIRADTQYF
TRBV7-9	TRBJ1-5	CASSSGTGRNQPQHF
TRBV6-1	TRBJ2-2	CASSHANTGELFF
TRBV2	TRBJ2-3	CASSDGAARGPDTQYF
TRBV12-3/TRBV12-4	TRBJ1-1	CASSLRGGRTEAFF
TRBV4-1	TRBJ2-7	CASSQVLVWTSGGQLYEQYF
TRBV7-3	TRBJ1-1	CASSLKTNTEAFF
TRBV5-1	TRBJ2-3	CASSPSGRTTDTQYF
TRBV5-5	TRBJ1-1	CASSLFAGGNMNTEAFF
TRBV4-3	TRBJ2-2	CASSLQEDTGELFF
TRBV2	TRBJ2-1	CASRDNNEQFF
TRBV18	TRBJ2-2	CASSPPPGDANTGELFF
TRBV20-1	TRBJ2-1	CSAFTSSGRGSSYNEQFF
TRBV11-2	TRBJ2-3	CASAGQGARTDTQYF
TRBV5-1	TRBJ1-5	CASSLRGEQPQHF
TRBV29-1	TRBJ1-3	CSAAGSTRDTIYF
TRBV2	TRBJ2-2	CASSVGRLTGELFF
TRBV6-1	TRBJ1-6	CASSSDRRAYNSPLHF
TRBV7-2	TRBJ1-1	CASSLEGSTGRQAFF
TRBV5-1	TRBJ1-1	CASSPRTTQGRNTEAFF
TRBV4-2	TRBJ1-3	CASSQDPGVSGNTIYF
TRBV30	TRBJ2-4	CACRTRSGAKNIQYF
TRBV6-1	TRBJ2-5	CASRPGREGPQETQYF
TRBV6-1	TRBJ2-3	CASSGTSGRDTQYF
TRBV5-1	TRBJ1-1	CASSTTGGRTEAFF
TRBV7-3	TRBJ2-1	CASSPTGTSRNEQFF
TRBV5-6	TRBJ2-1	CASSAGTSGGPYNEQFF
TRBV6-1	TRBJ2-3	CASSTTGGGGADTQYF